A single sample is the source of the 23 T cell receptor beta chains below, sequenced in a study of blood T cells in healthy people across ages. The second PCR ran roughly 6 to 11 cycles with a sample-barcoded 5' primer and J-beta primers. One entry per CDR3 protein, called by TCRdb with MiXCR from the 5' RACE reads. The sample gives 1.4 million or so distinct CDR3 sequences, approximately 43% of which show up once; under 5% is in the top ten. The sample consisted of blood. The receptor source for this set is a woman aged 18 to 35 in good health.

J is TRBJ2-4 and V is TRBV29-1; 9 nucleotides line up with TRBD1. Germline CDR1 is SQVTM and CDR2 is ANQGSEA. This CDR3 contains 16 residues. Trimming took 5 bases from V and 2 from J; bases not matched to a gene: 10. For the CDR3, the DNA is TGCAGCGTTTTTTCCGGGACAGGGATTACCAAAAACATTCAGTACTTC. Residues: CSVFSGTGITKNIQYF.

The V and J genes are TRBV20-1 and TRBJ2-5, with TRBD1 as a possible D gene (5 bases). Germline CDR1 is DFQATT and CDR2 is SNEGSKA (reference sequence). This CDR3 is built from 13 residues. Trimming stripped 5 bases from V and 4 bases from J, with 14 bases between. CDR3 sequence: CSARQGLRETQYF. CDR3 in DNA: TGCAGTGCTCGTCAGGGTTTGAGAGAGACCCAGTACTTC.

The J gene is TRBJ2-1, the V gene TRBV11-2, with 8 bases that match TRBD1. Germline lookup yields CDR1 SGHAT and CDR2 FQNNGV. The CDR3 is 17 amino acids. J lost 5 bases, V lost 5 bases, and 14 bases had no gene match. The CDR3 region is CASSQGSQGAWDNEQFF. In DNA, the CDR3 is TGTGCCAGCAGCCAAGGCTCGCAGGGGGCCTGGGACAATGAGCAGTTCTTC.

This clonotype has a handful of counts. The rearrangement joins TRBV5-1 to TRBJ2-3; no clear D. V gave up 0 bases and J gave up 7 bases, with 12 bases separating them. CDR3 size: 14 residues. CDR1 is SGHRS and CDR2 is YFSETQ in the germline V gene. The CDR3: CASSLEPQSNTQYF. CDR3 DNA: TGCGCCAGCAGCTTGGAGCCGCAGTCCAATACGCAGTATTTT.

This clonotype turned up a few times. The rearrangement links TRBV2 to TRBJ1-5, with TRBD1 matching over 9 bases. The germline V gene encodes CDR1 SNHLY and CDR2 FYNNEI. Trimming took 6 bases from V and 6 from J; bases not matched to a gene: 9. The CDR3 contains 15 residues. Written as DNA, the CDR3 is TGTGCCAGCAGCGATCCAGGACAGGGGACTCAGCCCCAGCATTTT. Translation: CASSDPGQGTQPQHF.

The CDR3 spells CASSLEAASSETQYF. CDR3 DNA: TGTGCCAGCAGCTTAGAGGCGGCTAGCAGCGAGACCCAGTACTTC. The chain joins TRBV7-2 to TRBJ2-7; maybe TRBD2 (5 bases). The DNA end lines up better with TRBJ2-5; the J call may be wrong. Germline CDR1 and CDR2: SGHTA and FQGNSA. The CDR3 is 15 residues long.

The V and J genes are TRBV28 and TRBJ2-1, with unresolved D. The CDR3 consists of 14 residues. V was trimmed by 7 bases and J by 2 bases, leaving 12 bases between them. Germline V CDR1 and CDR2: MDHEN, SYDVKM. CDR3 loop: CASTTPGAYNEQFF. In DNA form, the CDR3 reads TGTGCCAGCACCACACCGGGCGCCTACAATGAGCAGTTCTTC. Based on the CDR3 plus reference TRBV28 and TRBJ2-1, the full variable domain is DVKVTQSSRYLVKRTGEKVFLECVQDMDHENMFWYRQDPGLGLRLIYFSYDVKMKEKGDIPEGYSVSREKKERFSLILESASTNQTSMYLCASTTPGAYNEQFFGPGTRLTVL.

The chain recombines TRBV12-5 with TRBJ2-7; 7 nucleotides match TRBD1. J gave up 3 bases and V 6 bases, and 8 bases lay outside the gene matches. Germline lookup yields CDR1 LGHNT and CDR2 FRNRAP. The CDR3 consists of 14 residues. CDR3 in amino acids: CASGVEGGDYEQYF. The CDR3, as DNA: TGTGCTAGTGGCGTGGAAGGGGGCGACTACGAGCAGTACTTC.

The chain couples TRBV10-3 to TRBJ1-2; a possible D gene is TRBD1 (5 bases). The CDR3 sequence is 16 residues long. V lost 5 bases, J lost 1 base, and 17 bases lay in between. The germline CDR1 and CDR2 sequences are ENHRY and SYGVKD. The CDR3 region is CAISLTGDGYNYGYTF. The CDR3 nucleotides are TGTGCCATCAGTCTGACCGGGGACGGCTATAACTATGGCTACACCTTC.

The chain is built from TRBV20-1 and TRBJ1-2; TRBD1 agrees at 7 bases. The CDR3 covers 14 residues. The germline CDR1 and CDR2 sequences are DFQATT and SNEGSKA (reference sequence). V shed 1 base, J shed 4 bases, and the junction held 6 bases outside the gene matches. The CDR3 protein is CSARGTGDVYGYTF. The CDR3 coding sequence is TGCAGTGCTAGAGGTACAGGGGACGTCTATGGCTACACCTTC.

V usage is TRBV6-6 and J usage is TRBJ1-5, with TRBD1 matching 7 bases. Unmatched junction bases numbered 7, after V lost 4 bases and J lost 4 bases. This CDR3 has 15 residues. Germline lookup yields CDR1 MNHNY and CDR2 SVGAGI (reference sequence). CDR3 in DNA: TGTGCCAGCAGTTTGGGACAGACTAATAATCAGCCCCAGCATTTT. It encodes CASSLGQTNNQPQHF.

This clonotype was picked up a small number of times. The V and J genes are TRBV7-6 and TRBJ2-1; a weak D match, TRBD2 (6 bases). Germline CDR1 reads SGHVS; CDR2 reads FNYEAQ. Between the trimmed V and J ends, which lost 5 bases and 7 bases, there was a span of 18 bases. The CDR3 covers 15 residues. In DNA form, the CDR3 reads TGTGCCAGCAGCCTTTTGCCGGGGGAATTAAATGAGCAGTTCTTC. It specifies CASSLLPGELNEQFF.

J is TRBJ2-5 and V is TRBV12-5, with 9 nucleotides matching TRBD1. The CDR3 covers 16 residues. Germline CDR1 LGHNT, CDR2 FRNRAP. V lost 1 base, J lost 1 base, and 4 bases stayed unmatched. In nucleotides, the CDR3 is TGTGCTAGTGGTTTGGAAACAGGGGGCTTCCAAGAGACCCAGTACTTC. This encodes CASGLETGGFQETQYF.

As concerns this clonotype: At one of its ends the junction is not consistent with the germline gene, which may arise from a read error. This chain connects TRBV20-1 to TRBJ1-1, with a weak D call TRBD1 (5 bases). The V gene's germline CDR1 is DFQATT and CDR2 SNEGSKA (reference sequence). The length of the CDR3 is 15 residues. The chain's CDR3 is CSARGPSAGNSEAFF. The CDR3 nucleotides read TGCAGTGCTAGGGGCCCCTCAGCAGGGAACTCTGAAGCTTTCTTT.

This rearrangement joins TRBV6-6 to TRBJ1-5; 9 bases line up with TRBD1. After removal of 6 bases from V and 8 bases from J, the junction contained 2 bases not matched to a gene. This CDR3 contains 12 residues. The germline gives CDR1 MNHNY, CDR2 SVGAGI (reference sequence). The chain's CDR3 is CASRRDREPQHF. CDR3 DNA sequence: TGTGCCAGCAGGAGGGACAGGGAGCCCCAGCATTTT.

This clonotype was recorded a few times. The V and J genes are TRBV3-1 and TRBJ2-7; 10 nucleotides agree with TRBD1. This CDR3 is 15 amino acids long. V lost 6 bases and J lost 3; bases outside the gene matches: 8. The germline gives CDR1 LGHDT, CDR2 YNNKEL (reference sequence). This CDR3 reads CASRSTGGIIYEQYF. The CDR3 DNA is TGTGCCAGCAGATCGACAGGGGGCATAATCTACGAGCAGTACTTC.

This clonotype was counted between two and nine times. The chain joins TRBV5-1 to TRBJ2-7; D gene unclear. Germline assignment: CDR1 SGHRS and CDR2 YFSETQ. Trimming removed 2 bases from V and 0 bases from J, with 6 bases in between. CDR3 length equals 13 residues. In DNA form, the CDR3 reads TGCGCCAGCAGCTTTGACTTCTCCTACGAGCAGTACTTC. Encoded protein: CASSFDFSYEQYF.

This clonotype was seen ten or more times. This chain connects TRBV29-1 to TRBJ2-1; 7 bases map to TRBD1. The CDR3 is 12 residues long. The V gene end was trimmed by 3 bases and the J gene end by 11 bases; junction bases not matched to a gene: 7. The V gene's germline CDR1 is SQVTM and CDR2 ANQGSEA. The DNA for the CDR3 is TGCAGCGTTGAGGAAGACAGGGCCAAGCAGTTCTTC. Translation: CSVEEDRAKQFF.

This clonotype has just a few counts. The chain uses TRBV27 and TRBJ1-5; tentatively, D is TRBD1 (5 bases). Trimming cost V 2 bases and J 2 bases, with 16 bases left between them. CDR3 size: 17 residues. The V gene's germline CDR1 is MNHEY and CDR2 SMNVEV (reference sequence). For the CDR3, the DNA is TGTGCCAGCAGTTTAAAGGGGTGGTTCGCTCGCAATCAGCCCCAGCATTTT. This gives the protein CASSLKGWFARNQPQHF.

There are a few counts of this clonotype. J is TRBJ1-2 and V is TRBV4-1, with no clear D. Germline V gene data show CDR1 as MGHRA and CDR2 as YSYEKL. V lost 4 bases, J lost 6 bases, and 12 bases lay in between. The CDR3 sequence is 13 residues long. CDR3 nucleotide sequence: TGCGCCAGCAGCCGTCGGGGTTTGGATGGCTACACCTTC. Protein: CASSRRGLDGYTF.

This clonotype was found a few times. V is TRBV5-1 and J is TRBJ1-2; D not resolved. Germline CDR1 SGHRS, CDR2 YFSETQ. This CDR3 region has 17 residues. Trimming removed 3 bases at V and 2 bases at J, with 20 bases between. DNA for the CDR3: TGCGCCAGCAGCTCCCGATGGATTGAGGCCTTCAACTATGGCTACACCTTC. The encoded protein is CASSSRWIEAFNYGYTF.

This clonotype was observed a few times. The chain combines TRBV6-4 with TRBJ2-3; 9 positions agree with TRBD1. V gave up 4 bases and J gave up 10 bases; unmatched junction bases: 6. The germline gives CDR1 MRHNA, CDR2 SNTAGT. The CDR3 sequence is 13 residues long. CDR3 sequence reads: CASSVRDRESQYF. CDR3 coding DNA: TGTGCCAGCAGTGTGAGGGACAGGGAATCGCAGTATTTT.

This clonotype was observed a few times. The CDR3 here is CSATGTSGFTDTQYF. For the CDR3, the DNA is TGCAGTGCAACCGGGACTAGCGGCTTCACAGATACGCAGTATTTT. The rearrangement joins TRBV20-1 to TRBJ2-3; the match to TRBD2 covers 11 bases. Germline values: CDR1 DFQATT, CDR2 SNEGSKA (reference sequence). After removal of 6 bases from V and 2 bases from J, the junction contained 7 bases not matched to a gene. The CDR3 is made up of 15 amino acids.